This T cell receptor (beta chain) was found in a study of neoadjuvant anti-PD-1 for oral cavity cancer. Overall study: Most patients had three to four biweekly doses of 3 mg/kg nivolumab before resection. Patients without progression got a fourth dose around day 43.

Most PBMC samples had roughly 0.5 ug input DNA in six replicates. Method: immunoSEQ multiplex PCR; TCRdb's copy keeps in-frame clones and lacks some. This sample carries 12,000 to 15,000 clones, 70% to 75% of them seen once, and the ten largest clones take 2.9%. Patients had HPV-negative, locally advanced oral cavity squamous cell carcinoma. This CDR3 contains 13 residues. The trim removed 6 bases at V and 3 bases at J, leaving 2 bases unmatched. Germline-derived CDR1 and CDR2 are ENHRY and SYGVKD. In its sample, this clone was seen a few times. This sample comprised PBMCs, obtained before nivolumab (anti-PD-1) treatment. The chain uses TRBV10-3 and TRBJ1-2; 9 bases map to TRBD1. The TCR comes from a person between 35 and 79 years old with oral cavity squamous cell carcinoma. The CDR3 DNA is TGTGCCATCAGCACAGGGGGCGACTATGGCTACACCTTC. It codes for CAISTGGDYGYTF.